This T cell receptor beta chain is from a study of STAT5B mutations in CD4+ large granular lymphocyte leukemia. The study, taken as a whole, reports: No patients shared main leukemic clonotypes, though roughly 27% appeared at low frequency elsewhere.

TCRdb's table, derived via immunoSEQ multiplex PCR, lists solely in-frame clones and lacks some. The repertoire consists of 40,000 to 55,000 clones, with roughly 85% occurring once and the leading ten covering approximately 2.5%. About this clone itself: Antigen specificity is unknown.

This TCR came from a human donor in good health. Source material: CD4+ T cells from blood buffy coats.

CDR3 sequence reads: CAWSLGAQETQYF. CDR3 nucleotides: TGTGCCTGGAGCTTGGGGGCACAAGAGACCCAGTACTTC. The rearrangement links TRBV30 to TRBJ2-5; tentative D call: TRBD1 (6 bases). The CDR3 contains 13 residues. Germline lookup yields CDR1 GTSNPN and CDR2 SVGIG (reference sequence). V lost 3 bases and J 2 bases, leaving 10 bases between the germline ends.